A selection of T cell receptor beta chains follows, all from one sample in a study of blood T cell repertoires in COVID-19. TCRdb's table, derived via immunoSEQ multiplex PCR, lists solely in-frame clones and lacks some. Of 270,000 or so clones detected, 70% to 90% appear once; the ten largest clones hold roughly 1.2%. The sequenced sample was PBMCs or T cells enriched from blood (not recorded which). These receptors all come from a woman aged 40 to 50 with acute COVID-19. CDR3s include the opening cysteine and the closing phenylalanine or tryptophan. The D gene is left open where the match is weak. Rows may omit the clone size; those that give it use once, few, many or a size class.

J gene	V gene	D gene	clone size	CDR3 protein	CDR3 DNA
TRBJ2-2	TRBV9	NA	NA	CASSPWAMNTGELFF	TGTGCCAGCAGCCCCTGGGCCATGAACACCGGGGAGCTGTTTTTT
TRBJ1-5	TRBV19	NA	once	CASSIGATRHF	TGTGCCAGTAGTATTGGCGCGACTCGGCATTTT
TRBJ1-4	TRBV7-9	NA	NA	CASSSRTRDNEKLFF	TGTGCCAGCAGCTCAAGGACGCGGGATAATGAAAAACTGTTTTTT
TRBJ2-7	TRBV2	NA	NA	CASSELKTRGNGDEQYF	TGTGCCAGCAGTGAATTGAAAACTCGGGGGAACGGCGACGAGCAGTACTTC
TRBJ2-1	TRBV7-7	TRBD2	NA	CASSLAGGPYNEQFF	TGTGCTAGCAGCTTAGCGGGGGGACCCTACAATGAGCAGTTCTTC
TRBJ1-2	TRBV28	NA	NA	CASSLPHRVGYTF	TGTGCCAGCAGTTTACCCCACAGGGTAGGCTACACCTTC
TRBJ2-2	TRBV24-1	TRBD1	NA	CATSDRDREHTGELFF	TGTGCCACCAGTGATAGGGACAGAGAACACACCGGGGAGCTGTTTTTT
TRBJ2-5	TRBV7-3	TRBD1	once	CASSSQGAETQYF	TGTGCCAGCAGCTCACAGGGGGCGGAGACCCAGTACTTC
TRBJ2-2	TRBV24-1	TRBD1	few	CATGGQGNGELFF	TGTGCCACCGGGGGACAGGGCAACGGGGAGCTGTTTTTT
TRBJ1-6	TRBV10-3	TRBD1	once	CAISGTGLNSPLHF	TGTGCCATCAGCGGGACAGGTTTGAATTCACCCCTCCACTTT
TRBJ2-1	TRBV24-1	TRBD1	NA	CATSDSGGSYNEQFF	TGTGCCACCAGTGACTCAGGGGGCTCCTACAATGAGCAGTTCTTC
TRBJ1-1	TRBV5-5	TRBD1	NA	CASSIRTGQRNTEAFF	TGTGCCAGCAGCATCAGGACAGGGCAGAGGAACACTGAAGCTTTCTTT
TRBJ2-5	TRBV25-1	NA	NA	CASSVDRETQYF	TGTGCCAGCAGTGTAGACAGGGAGACCCAGTACTTC
TRBJ2-3	TRBV28	TRBD2	NA	CASIPAETSEADTQYF	TGTGCCAGCATCCCGGCCGAGACTAGCGAGGCAGATACGCAGTATTTT
TRBJ2-5	TRBV19	TRBD1	NA	CATRDRAEETQYF	TGTGCCACCAGGGACAGGGCCGAAGAGACCCAGTACTTC
TRBJ1-5	TRBV10-2	NA	NA	CASSEYLNQPQHF	TGCGCCAGCAGTGAGTATCTTAATCAGCCCCAGCATTTT
TRBJ2-1	TRBV28	TRBD2	NA	CASRVWTDLGLAAYNEQFF	TGTGCCAGCAGAGTTTGGACAGACTTGGGACTAGCGGCGTACAATGAGCAGTTCTTC
TRBJ1-2	TRBV29-1	TRBD1	NA	CSASDRDSDYGYTF	TGCAGCGCCTCAGACAGGGATTCGGACTATGGCTACACCTTC
TRBJ2-5	TRBV18	TRBD1	NA	CASSEGQGSGETQYF	TGTGCCAGCTCAGAGGGACAGGGTTCGGGGGAGACCCAGTACTTC
TRBJ1-5	TRBV19	NA	NA	CASSRRRQSNSNQPQHF	TGTGCCAGTAGTCGTCGGCGACAGTCGAATAGCAATCAGCCCCAGCATTTT
TRBJ1-1	TRBV7-2	NA	few	CASSFQGGDTEAFF	TGTGCCAGCAGCTTCCAGGGCGGTGACACTGAAGCTTTCTTT
TRBJ2-1	TRBV9	NA	NA	CASSRFGSGHSYNEQFF	TGTGCCAGCAGCCGATTCGGGAGCGGGCACTCCTACAATGAGCAGTTCTTC
TRBJ1-2	TRBV5-6	NA	NA	CASSKTVHTYGYTF	TGTGCCAGCAGCAAGACAGTTCATACCTATGGCTACACCTTC
TRBJ1-3	TRBV4-1	NA	NA	CASSQSDRPSSGNTIYF	TGCGCCAGCAGCCAAAGTGACAGACCGAGCTCTGGAAACACCATATATTTT
TRBJ1-2	TRBV6-2/TRBV6-3	NA	NA	CASSYSNPLYGYTF	TGTGCCAGCAGTTACTCGAACCCCCTATATGGCTACACCTTC